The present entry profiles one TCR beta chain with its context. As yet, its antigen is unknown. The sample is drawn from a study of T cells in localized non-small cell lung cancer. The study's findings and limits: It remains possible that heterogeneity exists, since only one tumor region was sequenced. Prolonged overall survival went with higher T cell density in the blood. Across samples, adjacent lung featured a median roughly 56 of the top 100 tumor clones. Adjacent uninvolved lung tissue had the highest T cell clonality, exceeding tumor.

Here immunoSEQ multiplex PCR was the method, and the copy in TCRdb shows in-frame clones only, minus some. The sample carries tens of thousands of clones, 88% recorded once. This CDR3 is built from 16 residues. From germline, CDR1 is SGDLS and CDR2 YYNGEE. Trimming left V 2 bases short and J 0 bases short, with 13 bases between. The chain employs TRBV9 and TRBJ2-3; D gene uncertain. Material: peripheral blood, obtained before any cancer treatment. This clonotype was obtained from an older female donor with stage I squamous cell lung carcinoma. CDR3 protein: CASSVRTGPSTDTQYF. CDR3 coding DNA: TGTGCCAGCAGCGTCCGAACGGGCCCTAGCACAGATACGCAGTATTTT.